This T cell receptor (beta chain) was sequenced for a study of shared clonotypes between healthy human individuals. Overall study context: Three plates each covered CD4 naive and memory; CD8 naive two, CD8 memory one. Study observations and caveats: Rarefaction revealed incomplete sorted-subset sequencing despite large depth. A generally larger estimated richness was seen in naive subsets than in memory subsets. Shared clonotypes: about 5% naive CD4, 3.5% to 4% naive CD8, about 2.5% memory CD4, more than 0.3% memory CD8.

Germline V gene sequence: CDR1 WSHSY, CDR2 SAAADI. V lost 5 bases and J lost 4; bases outside the gene matches: 3. This CDR3 region has 13 residues. The data were produced by immunoSEQ multiplex PCR, yet TCRdb's version contains in-frame clones alone and is incomplete. In the table there are roughly 2 million clones, approximately 95% of which are singletons. Turning to this clone: Its target is not known.

This TCR was sampled from a young man in good health. The V gene is TRBV10-2, the J gene TRBJ1-2; 8 bases map to TRBD1. The sample comprised naive CD4+ T cells sorted from blood. As to subset: CD45RA+ positively selected. The CDR3 bases are TGCGCCAGCAGTCAGGACAGGGTCTATGGCTACACCTTC. This encodes CASSQDRVYGYTF.